Presented here are 25 T cell receptor beta chains from one specimen sequenced in a study of identical twins. TCRdb fed the 5' RACE reads into MiXCR, producing one record per CDR3 protein. The sample carries nearly 900,000 distinct CDR3 sequences, roughly an eighth recorded once. This sample also appeared in a second study, on yellow fever vaccine responses in identical twins.

Sequences were obtained from PBMCs. Every receptor here comes from a woman aged 18 to 35 in good health.

This clonotype was observed many times. The DNA for the CDR3 is TGCAGCGTTGGGGACACCAATTCACCCCTCCACTTT. Protein sequence: CSVGDTNSPLHF. The chain joins TRBV29-1 to TRBJ1-6; D is perhaps TRBD1 (6 bases). The CDR3 contains 12 residues. The V gene's germline CDR1 is SQVTM and CDR2 ANQGSEA. The V gene lost 4 bases and the J gene lost 7 bases, with 8 bases spanning the gap.

This sequence joins TRBV9 and TRBJ2-1; D gene ambiguous. Between the trimmed V and J ends, which lost 0 bases and 0 bases, there was a span of 10 bases. The CDR3 is 16 amino acids. The germline V gene encodes CDR1 SGDLS and CDR2 YYNGEE. CDR3 region: CASSVELESSYNEQFF. In DNA, the CDR3 is TGTGCCAGCAGCGTAGAGCTGGAGAGCTCCTACAATGAGCAGTTCTTC.

This clonotype was seen a handful of times. The rearrangement links TRBV3-1 to TRBJ2-1, with D possibly being TRBD2 (5 bases). The CDR3 sequence is 12 residues long. Germline V gene sequence: CDR1 LGHDT, CDR2 YNNKEL (reference sequence). Trimming took off 3 bases at V and 8 bases at J, with 8 bases between the two ends. This chain's CDR3 is CASSHSVDEQFF. The CDR3 coding sequence is TGTGCCAGCAGCCATAGCGTTGATGAGCAGTTCTTC.

The table lists this clonotype with a few counts. The genes are TRBV5-1 and TRBJ2-3, with TRBD2 identical over 7 bases. V lost 4 bases to trimming and J lost 0 bases; unmatched junction nucleotides: 8. This CDR3 region has 16 residues. Germline V gene data show CDR1 as SGHRS and CDR2 as YFSETQ. The CDR3 protein is CASSPGSGASTDTQYF. CDR3 sequence (DNA): TGCGCCAGCAGCCCAGGCAGCGGGGCTAGCACAGATACGCAGTATTTT. Using reference TRBV5-1 and TRBJ2-3 for the parts outside the CDR3, the full variable domain is KAGVTQTPRYLIKTRGQQVTLSCSPISGHRSVSWYQQTPGQGLQFLFEYFSETQRNKGNFPGRFSGRQFSNSRSEMNVSTLELGDSALYLCASSPGSGASTDTQYFGPGTRLTVL.

As regards this clonotype: A read error is possible here, since a much larger clone lies one base away. This chain joins TRBV29-1 and TRBJ2-1; D is perhaps TRBD2 (5 bases). The CDR3 is 15 residues long. The germline V gene encodes CDR1 SQVTM and CDR2 ANQGSEA. Written as DNA, the CDR3 is TGCAGCGTTGACGGTACGGGGAGCTCCTACGATGAGCAGTTCTTC. Its protein is CSVDGTGSSYDEQFF.

This clonotype was detected only a few times. The V gene is TRBV7-9, the J gene TRBJ2-5, with D tentatively TRBD2 (6 bases). Trimming shortened V by 1 base and J by 5 bases, and 14 bases separated the two germline ends. The length of the CDR3 is 15 residues. Germline loops: CDR1 SEHNR, CDR2 FQNEAQ (reference sequence). The CDR3 here is CASSLGGGYGETQYF. For the CDR3, the DNA is TGTGCCAGCAGCTTAGGGGGAGGATATGGGGAGACCCAGTACTTC.

In its sample, this clonotype was seen a few times. This sequence joins TRBV27 and TRBJ1-5; D is unresolved. This CDR3 is 14 amino acids long. Looked up from germline, CDR1 is MNHEY and CDR2 is SMNVEV (reference sequence). V lost 5 bases to trimming and J lost 2 bases, with 10 bases between them. CDR3 region: CASSREARNQPQHF. The CDR3, as DNA: TGTGCCAGCAGTCGGGAGGCCCGCAATCAGCCCCAGCATTTT.

This clonotype was seen a handful of times. The V call is TRBV19, the J call TRBJ2-1; no clear D. There are 14 residues in the CDR3. Germline V CDR1 and CDR2: LNHDA, SQIVND (reference sequence). Trimming pared 6 bases from V and 3 bases from J, leaving 12 bases between. This CDR3 is CASSPSLDYNEQFF. CDR3 sequence (DNA): TGTGCCAGTAGCCCCTCGCTGGACTACAATGAGCAGTTCTTC.

This clonotype was observed a few times. The V and J genes are TRBV11-2 and TRBJ2-1; TRBD1 agrees at 9 bases. V shed 5 bases, J shed 6 bases, and the junction held 8 bases outside the gene matches. Germline CDR1 and CDR2: SGHAT and FQNNGV. This CDR3 region has 15 residues. The CDR3 is CASSVGGTGFNEQFF. The CDR3 coding sequence is TGTGCCAGCAGCGTGGGCGGGACAGGGTTCAATGAGCAGTTCTTC.

The sample holds a few counts of this clonotype. The rearrangement uses TRBV28 and TRBJ2-3, with D perhaps matching TRBD1 (7 bases). CDR1 and CDR2 (germline): MDHEN, SYDVKM. V was pared by 6 bases and J by 1 base, with 11 bases between. The CDR3 covers 14 residues. This CDR3 reads CASRPRGGTDTQYF. The CDR3 bases are TGTGCCAGCAGACCCAGGGGGGGCACAGATACGCAGTATTTT. Supplemented by reference TRBV28 and TRBJ2-3, the full variable domain reads DVKVTQSSRYLVKRTGEKVFLECVQDMDHENMFWYRQDPGLGLRLIYFSYDVKMKEKGDIPEGYSVSREKKERFSLILESASTNQTSMYLCASRPRGGTDTQYFGPGTRLTVL.

V usage is TRBV10-3 and J usage is TRBJ1-2; 10 bases align to TRBD1. V was pared by 9 bases and J by 6 bases, with 10 bases of the junction left unmatched. Per the germline V gene, CDR1 is ENHRY and CDR2 is SYGVKD. The CDR3 has 14 amino acids. The CDR3 DNA is TGTGCCATGTCTGGGACAGGGGTTGCCCATGGCTACACCTTC. The encoded protein is CAMSGTGVAHGYTF.

This chain joins TRBV10-3 and TRBJ2-1; 14 bases fit TRBD2. This CDR3 contains 15 residues. The germline CDR1 and CDR2 sequences are ENHRY and SYGVKD. V dropped 4 bases and J dropped 8; count of bases not matched to a gene: 4. This chain's CDR3 is CAISGTSGGIYEQFF. The CDR3 nucleotides read TGTGCCATCAGTGGGACTAGCGGGGGGATCTATGAGCAGTTCTTC.

This clonotype occurred a few times. The chain employs TRBV4-1 and TRBJ2-1, with 10 bases lining up with TRBD2. Germline-derived CDR1 and CDR2 are MGHRA and YSYEKL. The CDR3 is 16 amino acids. The ends lost 0 bases at V and 5 bases at J; junction bases unmatched: 4. The CDR3 protein is CASSQDHLAGDNEQFF. In DNA form, the CDR3 reads TGCGCCAGCAGCCAAGATCACCTAGCGGGAGACAATGAGCAGTTCTTC.

This clonotype has just a few counts. The CDR3 is CASSRTELDDYGYTF. As DNA, the CDR3 is TGTGCCAGCTCACGCACTGAGCTCGACGACTATGGCTACACCTTC. This chain uses TRBV18 with TRBJ1-2; D not certain. V lost 4 bases to trimming and J lost 3 bases, with 15 bases between them. This CDR3 region has 15 residues. The germline V gene encodes CDR1 KGHSH and CDR2 LQKENI. The entire variable domain, with the rest obtained from reference TRBV18 and TRBJ1-2, is as follows: NAGVMQNPRHLVRRRGQEARLRCSPMKGHSHVYWYRQLPEEGLKFMVYLQKENIIDESGMPKERFSAEFPKEGPSILRIQQVVRGDSAAYFCASSRTELDDYGYTFGSGTRLTVV.

The chain uses TRBV7-6 and TRBJ2-3; TRBD2 aligns across 8 bases. This CDR3 spans 17 amino acids. Per the germline V gene, CDR1 is SGHVS and CDR2 is FNYEAQ. The V gene end was trimmed by 5 bases and the J gene end by 2 bases; junction bases not matched to a gene: 12. In DNA, the CDR3 is TGTGCCAGCAGCCCCGCGCGGCGGGGGGAATTCACAGATACGCAGTATTTT. Translation gives CASSPARRGEFTDTQYF.

This clonotype was counted many times. The rearrangement links TRBV5-1 to TRBJ1-1; TRBD1 agrees at 9 bases. CDR1 is SGHRS, CDR2 YFSETQ, per germline. The CDR3 totals 16 residues. V was clipped by 4 bases and J by 1 base; unmatched bases: 8. The CDR3 region is CASSPQGQGWNTEAFF. CDR3 bases: TGCGCCAGCAGCCCCCAGGGACAGGGTTGGAACACTGAAGCTTTCTTT. The full variable domain, in which reference TRBV5-1 and TRBJ1-1 provide the parts outside the CDR3, is KAGVTQTPRYLIKTRGQQVTLSCSPISGHRSVSWYQQTPGQGLQFLFEYFSETQRNKGNFPGRFSGRQFSNSRSEMNVSTLELGDSALYLCASSPQGQGWNTEAFFGQGTRLTVV.

This chain links TRBV7-8 with TRBJ2-1; 14 bases match TRBD2. Germline lookup yields CDR1 SGHVS and CDR2 FQNEAQ. CDR3 length equals 15 residues. The ends lost 5 bases at V and 8 bases at J; junction bases unmatched: 5. The CDR3 loop is CASSHGTSGGDEQFF. CDR3 DNA sequence: TGTGCCAGCAGCCACGGGACTAGCGGGGGTGATGAGCAGTTCTTC.

The J gene is TRBJ1-2, the V gene TRBV28; the D gene is possibly TRBD1 (6 bases). V dropped 4 bases and J dropped 11 bases, with 23 bases sitting between them. Per germline, CDR1 MDHEN and CDR2 SYDVKM. The CDR3 sequence is 15 residues long. CDR3 amino acids: CASSSGQTAGMRYTF. The CDR3 DNA reads as TGTGCCAGCAGTTCCGGACAGACCGCGGGTATGCGATACACCTTC.

This clonotype turned up a few times. The chain couples TRBV5-5 to TRBJ2-2; 7 positions agree with TRBD2. Trimming at V came to 2 bases and at J to 9 bases, leaving 7 bases not matched to a gene. Germline V lookup: CDR1 SGHKS, CDR2 YYEKEE (reference sequence). The CDR3 has 14 amino acids. The CDR3 DNA reads TGTGCCAGCAGCTTTGGCGCGGGAGTCCGGGAGCTGTTTTTT. The encoded protein is CASSFGAGVRELFF. The variable domain in full, completed from reference TRBV5-5 and TRBJ2-2, reads DAGVTQSPTHLIKTRGQQVTLRCSPISGHKSVSWYQQVLGQGPQFIFQYYEKEERGRGNFPDRFSARQFPNYSSELNVNALLLGDSALYLCASSFGAGVRELFFGEGSRLTVL.

The rearrangement links TRBV7-2 to TRBJ1-1; D unclear. This CDR3 contains 12 residues. V lost 3 bases, J lost 5 bases, and 7 bases lay in between. Germline loops: CDR1 SGHTA, CDR2 FQGNSA. The CDR3 region has the DNA TGTGCCAGCAGCTTCGGTTTGACTGAAGCTTTCTTT. This gives the protein CASSFGLTEAFF.

This clonotype was seen more than once but under ten times. The chain joins TRBV9 to TRBJ1-1; D call uncertain. From germline, CDR1 is SGDLS and CDR2 YYNGEE. CDR3 size: 12 residues. Trimming took off 9 bases at V and 5 bases at J, with 14 bases between the two ends. The CDR3 loop reads CATDWVETEAFF. The CDR3 DNA follows: TGTGCCACCGACTGGGTCGAAACTGAAGCTTTCTTT.

V gene TRBV3-1 combines with J gene TRBJ2-5; D gene ambiguous. The V gene's germline CDR1 is LGHDT and CDR2 YNNKEL (reference sequence). V was shortened by 6 bases and J by 0 bases, with 8 bases between the two germline ends. The CDR3 is 13 amino acids. In DNA, the CDR3 is TGTGCCAGCAGTCAGACCTACCAAGAGACCCAGTACTTC. It translates to CASSQTYQETQYF.

V is TRBV2 and J is TRBJ2-1, with 12 bases that match TRBD2. Germline assignment: CDR1 SNHLY and CDR2 FYNNEI. The CDR3 length is 16 residues. V dropped 6 bases and J dropped 5; count of bases not matched to a gene: 8. CDR3 in DNA: TGTGCCAGCAGAGATCTAGCGGGAGGGCCTAACAATGAGCAGTTCTTC. Amino acid sequence: CASRDLAGGPNNEQFF.

The chain recombines TRBV6-2 or TRBV6-3 with TRBJ2-3; 9 positions agree with TRBD2. The germline V gene encodes CDR1 MNHEY and CDR2 SVGEGT. This CDR3 has 16 amino acids. Trimming at V came to 6 bases and at J to 6 bases, leaving 13 bases not matched to a gene. The CDR3 DNA is TGTGCCAGCAGAGGTGGATTGGCGGGAGGGCCTGATACGCAGTATTTT. Residues: CASRGGLAGGPDTQYF.

This clonotype has a count of ten or more. The chain couples TRBV9 to TRBJ2-1, with 14 bases that match TRBD2. Trimming cost V 3 bases and J 6 bases; bases outside gene matches: 2. Germline CDR1 and CDR2: SGDLS and YYNGEE. CDR3 length: 15 amino acids. The CDR3: CASSAGLAGGNEQFF. CDR3 bases: TGTGCCAGCAGCGCTGGACTAGCGGGGGGCAATGAGCAGTTCTTC.